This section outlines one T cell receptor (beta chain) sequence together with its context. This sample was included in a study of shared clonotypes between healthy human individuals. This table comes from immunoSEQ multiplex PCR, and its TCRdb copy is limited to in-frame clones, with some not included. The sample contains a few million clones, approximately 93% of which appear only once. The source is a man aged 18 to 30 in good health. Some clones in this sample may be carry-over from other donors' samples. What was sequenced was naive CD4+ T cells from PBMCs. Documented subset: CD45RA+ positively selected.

Here the CDR3 DNA reads TGTGCCAGCAGTTCCCCTGGGGCAGCAACCAACACTGAAGCTTTCTTT. Translation: CASSSPGAATNTEAFF. The chain employs TRBV28 and TRBJ1-1; TRBD1 might be the D (5 bases). The CDR3 is 16 residues long. Germline loops: CDR1 MDHEN, CDR2 SYDVKM. V was clipped by 4 bases and J by 2 bases, with 17 bases between them.